The 15 T cell receptor beta chains below were found in one sample sequenced in a study of blood T cell repertoires in COVID-19. The assay was immunoSEQ multiplex PCR, and TCRdb's table has in-frame clones only and misses some. Seen here are approximately 200,000 clones, about nine tenths observed once, and the top ten hold around 2.9%. Sequencing was carried out using peripheral blood. The receptor set was obtained from a woman between 55 and 75 years old with acute or convalescent COVID-19.

The J gene is TRBJ1-1, the V gene TRBV6-6, with a possible D match to TRBD1 (5 bases). Germline V lookup: CDR1 MNHNY, CDR2 SVGAGI (reference sequence). This CDR3 is built from 15 residues. V was cut by 5 bases and J by 6 bases, with 19 bases left in between. The CDR3 protein is CASSPSQAGKSEAFF. The CDR3 bases are TGTGCCAGCAGTCCGTCACAGGCCGGAAAGTCTGAAGCTTTCTTT.

This chain links TRBV11-2 with TRBJ2-5; 7 bases agree with TRBD1. The CDR3 is made up of 15 amino acids. Per germline, CDR1 SGHAT and CDR2 FQNNGV. Germline trimming cut 5 bases from V and 7 bases from J; bases unmatched to any gene: 13. The CDR3 sequence is CASSTLQGSLGTQYF. The CDR3 DNA sequence: TGTGCCAGCAGCACCCTACAGGGGTCCCTCGGGACCCAGTACTTC.

In this sample, this clone turned up a few times. V usage is TRBV11-2 and J usage is TRBJ1-4, with 8 bases fitting TRBD1. The V segment lost 6 bases and the J segment 7 bases; nucleotides outside the gene matches: 16. This CDR3 is 17 amino acids long. The germline V gene encodes CDR1 SGHAT and CDR2 FQNNGV. For the CDR3, the DNA is TGTGCCAGCAGATCCGGACAGGGTTTGGGTTTGGGTGAAAAACTGTTTTTT. Its translation is CASRSGQGLGLGEKLFF. Full variable domain (rest looked up from reference TRBV11-2 and TRBJ1-4): EAGVAQSPRYKIIEKRQSVAFWCNPISGHATLYWYQQILGQGPKLLIQFQNNGVVDDSQLPKDRFSAERLKGVDSTLKIQPAKLEDSAVYLCASRSGQGLGLGEKLFFGSGTQLSVL.

The V gene is TRBV27, the J gene TRBJ2-3, with TRBD2 matching 8 bases. Germline lookup yields CDR1 MNHEY and CDR2 SMNVEV (reference sequence). This CDR3 has 15 residues. Unmatched junction bases numbered 9, after V lost 5 bases and J lost 5 bases. CDR3 protein: CASSISGGPGDTQYF. The CDR3 coding sequence is TGTGCCAGCAGTATCTCGGGGGGGCCAGGAGATACGCAGTATTTT.

V and J are TRBV6-5 and TRBJ1-5, with D perhaps TRBD1 (5 bases). Trimming removed 4 bases at V and 4 bases at J, with 8 bases between. CDR3 length equals 13 residues. Germline CDR1 MNHEY, CDR2 SVGAGI. The CDR3 bases are TGTGCCAGCAGTTGGCGGGGGAATCAGCCCCAGCATTTT. It translates to CASSWRGNQPQHF.

With respect to this clone: At the DNA level, this CDR3 is encoded by other sequences in the same sample as well. CDR3 sequence reads: CASSLDSSNQPQHF. CDR3 bases: TGTGCCAGCAGTTTGGACTCTAGCAATCAGCCCCAGCATTTT. This chain joins TRBV28 and TRBJ1-5; no firm D call. Trimming left V 3 bases short and J 0 bases short, with 6 bases between. CDR1 is MDHEN, CDR2 SYDVKM, per germline. CDR3 length: 14 residues. Full variable domain (outside the CDR3, taken from reference TRBV28 and TRBJ1-5): DVKVTQSSRYLVKRTGEKVFLECVQDMDHENMFWYRQDPGLGLRLIYFSYDVKMKEKGDIPEGYSVSREKKERFSLILESASTNQTSMYLCASSLDSSNQPQHFGDGTRLSIL.

This sequence joins TRBV7-9 and TRBJ1-1; no definite D call. The V end lost 1 base, the J end lost 0 bases, and 6 bases lay between the germline ends. The CDR3 runs 14 residues. Germline V gene sequence: CDR1 SEHNR, CDR2 FQNEAQ (reference sequence). CDR3 sequence: CASSLVGLNTEAFF. CDR3 nucleotide sequence: TGTGCCAGCAGCTTAGTGGGCCTGAACACTGAAGCTTTCTTT.

This clone occurred once. This rearrangement joins TRBV5-1 to TRBJ2-1, with 10 bases aligning to TRBD2. The CDR3 contains 14 residues. Germline V gene lookup returns CDR1 SGHRS and CDR2 YFSETQ. With V trimmed by 1 base and J by 6 bases, 1 base remained unmatched. The CDR3 coding sequence is TGCGCCAGCAGCTTGCTAGCGGGGGTCAATGAGCAGTTCTTC. Translation: CASSLLAGVNEQFF.

The J gene is TRBJ1-5, the V gene TRBV27, with D possibly matching TRBD1 (6 bases). The ends were cut back, 2 bases at V and 1 base at J, with 18 bases in the middle. The CDR3 covers 18 residues. Germline-derived CDR1 and CDR2 are MNHEY and SMNVEV (reference sequence). The CDR3 DNA reads as TGTGCCAGCAGTTTAAAGAACGGGGGGCTCGGGAGCAATCAGCCCCAGCATTTT. This gives the protein CASSLKNGGLGSNQPQHF.

The rearrangement joins TRBV5-1 to TRBJ2-7, with D possibly matching TRBD2 (7 bases). V was trimmed by 0 bases and J by 2 bases, leaving 9 bases between them. This CDR3 comprises 14 residues. CDR1 and CDR2 (germline): SGHRS, YFSETQ. CDR3 bases: TGCGCCAGCAGCTTGGGGGGGGGCCCCTACGAGCAGTACTTC. Encoded protein: CASSLGGGPYEQYF.

The chain couples TRBV6-4 to TRBJ2-1, with 11 bases aligning to TRBD2. Trimming removed 7 bases from V and 5 bases from J; junction bases left unmatched: 13. CDR3 size: 17 residues. The germline V gene encodes CDR1 MRHNA and CDR2 SNTAGT. The CDR3 protein is CASIAWGLADYHNEQFF. The CDR3 DNA reads as TGTGCCAGCATCGCCTGGGGACTAGCGGACTATCACAATGAGCAGTTCTTC.

The genes are TRBV5-8 and TRBJ1-4; TRBD1 matches at 7 bases. CDR3 size: 16 residues. V lost 0 bases, J lost 8 bases, and 10 bases stayed unmatched. Germline V gene sequence: CDR1 SGHTS, CDR2 YDEGEE. This CDR3 is CASSLGRTGAWEKLFF. DNA for the CDR3: TGTGCCAGCAGCTTGGGGCGAACAGGGGCATGGGAAAAACTGTTTTTT.

The rearrangement joins TRBV5-1 to TRBJ2-3; D is possibly TRBD2 (5 bases). The V and J ends lost 3 bases and 6 bases respectively, with 17 bases between them. This CDR3 has 15 amino acids. Germline-derived CDR1 and CDR2 are SGHRS and YFSETQ. The CDR3, as DNA: TGCGCCAGCAGCTATGAAAGCGGAGGAGGTGATACGCAGTATTTT. Encoded protein: CASSYESGGGDTQYF. The complete variable domain, with remaining parts taken from reference TRBV5-1 and TRBJ2-3, reads KAGVTQTPRYLIKTRGQQVTLSCSPISGHRSVSWYQQTPGQGLQFLFEYFSETQRNKGNFPGRFSGRQFSNSRSEMNVSTLELGDSALYLCASSYESGGGDTQYFGPGTRLTVL.

This chain connects TRBV28 to TRBJ1-3; 10 nucleotides align to TRBD1. CDR3 length: 15 residues. Germline values: CDR1 MDHEN, CDR2 SYDVKM. Losses at the gene ends were 6 bases for V and 2 bases for J; bases not matched to a gene: 4. The CDR3 DNA follows: TGTGCCAGCAGGGGACAGGGGATAGCTGGAAACACCATATATTTT. Translated: CASRGQGIAGNTIYF.

The chain employs TRBV11-3 and TRBJ2-1, with a tentative D call TRBD1 (5 bases). Trimming shortened V by 4 bases and J by 4 bases, and 8 bases separated the two germline ends. Per the germline V gene, CDR1 is SGHNT and CDR2 is YENEEA. The CDR3 loop spans 13 amino acids. The CDR3 region has the DNA TGTGCCAGCAGCTCGCAGGGTTACAATGAGCAGTTCTTC. It is translated as CASSSQGYNEQFF.